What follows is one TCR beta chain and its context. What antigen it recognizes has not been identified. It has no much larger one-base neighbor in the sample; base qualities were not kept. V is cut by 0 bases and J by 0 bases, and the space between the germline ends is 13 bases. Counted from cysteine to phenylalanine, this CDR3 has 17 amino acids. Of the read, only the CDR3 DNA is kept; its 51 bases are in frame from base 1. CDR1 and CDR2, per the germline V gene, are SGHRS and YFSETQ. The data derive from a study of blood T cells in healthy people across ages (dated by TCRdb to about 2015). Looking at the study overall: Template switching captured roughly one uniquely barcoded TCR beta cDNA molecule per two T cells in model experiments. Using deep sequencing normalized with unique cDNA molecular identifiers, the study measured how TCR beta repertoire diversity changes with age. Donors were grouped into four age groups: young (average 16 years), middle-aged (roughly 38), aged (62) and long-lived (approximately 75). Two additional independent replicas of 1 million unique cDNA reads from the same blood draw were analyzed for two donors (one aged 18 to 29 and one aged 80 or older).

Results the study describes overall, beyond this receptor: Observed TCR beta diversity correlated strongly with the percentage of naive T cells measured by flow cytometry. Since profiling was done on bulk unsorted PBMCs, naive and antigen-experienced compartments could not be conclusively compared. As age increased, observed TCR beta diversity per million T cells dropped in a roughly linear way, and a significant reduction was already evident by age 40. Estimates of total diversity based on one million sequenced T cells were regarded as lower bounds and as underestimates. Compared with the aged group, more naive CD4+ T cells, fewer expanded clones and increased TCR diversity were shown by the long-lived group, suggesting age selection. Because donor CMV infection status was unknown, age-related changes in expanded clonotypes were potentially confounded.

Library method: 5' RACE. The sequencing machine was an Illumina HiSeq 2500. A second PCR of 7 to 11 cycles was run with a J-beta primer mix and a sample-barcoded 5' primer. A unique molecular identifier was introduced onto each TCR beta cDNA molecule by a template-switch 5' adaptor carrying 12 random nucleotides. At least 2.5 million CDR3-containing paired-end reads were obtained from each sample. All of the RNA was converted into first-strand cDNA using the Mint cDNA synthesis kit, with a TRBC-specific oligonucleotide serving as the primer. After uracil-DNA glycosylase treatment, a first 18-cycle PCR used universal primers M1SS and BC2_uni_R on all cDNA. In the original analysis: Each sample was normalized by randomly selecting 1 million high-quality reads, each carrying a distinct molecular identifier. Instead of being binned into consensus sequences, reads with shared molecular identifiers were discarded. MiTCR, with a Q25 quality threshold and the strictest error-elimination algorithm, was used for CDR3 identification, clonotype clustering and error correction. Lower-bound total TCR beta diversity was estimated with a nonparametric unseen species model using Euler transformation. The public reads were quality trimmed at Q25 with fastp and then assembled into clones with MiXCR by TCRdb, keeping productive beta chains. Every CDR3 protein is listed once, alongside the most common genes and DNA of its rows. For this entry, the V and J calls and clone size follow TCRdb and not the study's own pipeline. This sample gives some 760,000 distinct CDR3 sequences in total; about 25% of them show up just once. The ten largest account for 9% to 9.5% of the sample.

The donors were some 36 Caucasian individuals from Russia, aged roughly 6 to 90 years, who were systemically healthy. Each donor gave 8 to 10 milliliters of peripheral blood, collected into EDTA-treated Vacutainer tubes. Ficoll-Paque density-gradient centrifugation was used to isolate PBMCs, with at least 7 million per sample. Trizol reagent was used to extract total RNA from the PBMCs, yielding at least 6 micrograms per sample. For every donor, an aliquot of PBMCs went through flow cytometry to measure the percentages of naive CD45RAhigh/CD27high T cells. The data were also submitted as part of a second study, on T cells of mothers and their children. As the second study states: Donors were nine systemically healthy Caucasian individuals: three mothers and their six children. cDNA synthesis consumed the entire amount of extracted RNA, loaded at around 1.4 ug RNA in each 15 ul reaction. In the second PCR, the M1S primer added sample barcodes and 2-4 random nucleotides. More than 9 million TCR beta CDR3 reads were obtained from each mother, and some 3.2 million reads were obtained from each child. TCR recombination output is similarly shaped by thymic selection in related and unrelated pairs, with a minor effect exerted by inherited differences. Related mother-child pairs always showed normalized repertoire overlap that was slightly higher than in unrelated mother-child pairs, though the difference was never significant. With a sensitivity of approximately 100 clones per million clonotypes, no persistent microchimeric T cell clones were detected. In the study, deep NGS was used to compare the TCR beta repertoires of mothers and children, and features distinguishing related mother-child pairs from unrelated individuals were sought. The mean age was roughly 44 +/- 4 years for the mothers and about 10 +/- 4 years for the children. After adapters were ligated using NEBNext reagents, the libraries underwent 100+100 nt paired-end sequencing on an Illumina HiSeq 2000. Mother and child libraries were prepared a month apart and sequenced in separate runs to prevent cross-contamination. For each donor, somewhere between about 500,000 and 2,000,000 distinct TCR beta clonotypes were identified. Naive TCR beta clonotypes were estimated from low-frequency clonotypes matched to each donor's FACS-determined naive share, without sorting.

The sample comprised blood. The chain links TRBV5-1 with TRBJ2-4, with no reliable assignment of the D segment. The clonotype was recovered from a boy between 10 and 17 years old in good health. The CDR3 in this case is CASSLEGPKLAKNIQYF. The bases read TGCGCCAGCAGCTTGGAGGGTCCGAAACTAGCCAAAAACATTCAGTACTTC.